The 25 T cell receptor beta chains given below trace back to one sample, sequenced in a study of blood T cell repertoires in COVID-19. Profiling relied on immunoSEQ multiplex PCR, and the TCRdb table lists in-frame clones only, not all of them. Counted here are approximately 140,000 clones, under 90% occurring once; the ten biggest clones make up 5.5% to 7%. Sequencing input: peripheral blood. Source of these receptors: a human donor in a cohort sampled during active COVID-19.

This rearrangement joins TRBV5-1 to TRBJ2-2; the D gene is possibly TRBD2 (5 bases). V gave up 0 bases and J gave up 4 bases, with 10 bases separating them. The CDR3 totals 15 residues. Germline V gene data show CDR1 as SGHRS and CDR2 as YFSETQ. CDR3 DNA: TGCGCCAGCAGCTTGGGGTTAGCGAGCACCGGGGAGCTGTTTTTT. Its translation: CASSLGLASTGELFF. Using reference TRBV5-1 and TRBJ2-2 for the parts outside the CDR3, the full variable domain is KAGVTQTPRYLIKTRGQQVTLSCSPISGHRSVSWYQQTPGQGLQFLFEYFSETQRNKGNFPGRFSGRQFSNSRSEMNVSTLELGDSALYLCASSLGLASTGELFFGEGSRLTVL.

The V gene is TRBV19, the J gene TRBJ2-5; maybe TRBD2 (5 bases). The V and J ends lost 3 bases and 5 bases respectively, with 16 bases between them. CDR1 LNHDA and CDR2 SQIVND come from the germline V gene (reference sequence). The CDR3 sequence is 15 residues long. Here the CDR3 reads CASSIAWRSEETQYF. The CDR3 DNA sequence: TGTGCCAGTAGTATCGCCTGGAGGTCGGAGGAGACCCAGTACTTC. Variable domain in full (rest from reference TRBV19 and TRBJ2-5): DGGITQSPKYLFRKEGQNVTLSCEQNLNHDAMYWYRQDPGQGLRLIYYSQIVNDFQKGDIAEGYSVSREKKESFPLTVTSAQKNPTAFYLCASSIAWRSEETQYFGPGTRLLVL.

This chain joins TRBV5-1 and TRBJ2-7; 11 bases match TRBD1. The ends lost 5 bases at V and 3 bases at J; junction bases unmatched: 10. This CDR3 has 16 amino acids. CDR1 SGHRS and CDR2 YFSETQ come from the germline V gene. CDR3 bases: TGCGCCAGCAGACTAGGACAGGGGGCCCCAAACTACGAGCAGTACTTC. The encoded protein is CASRLGQGAPNYEQYF.

V is TRBV19 and J is TRBJ2-5, with a weak D call TRBD2 (5 bases). The CDR3 contains 14 residues. CDR1 is LNHDA and CDR2 is SQIVND in the germline V gene (reference sequence). Trimming left V 5 bases short and J 0 bases short, with 10 bases between. Here the CDR3 DNA reads TGTGCCAGTAGTGGCGGACTGTACCAAGAGACCCAGTACTTC. This codes for CASSGGLYQETQYF.

The chain joins TRBV10-3 to TRBJ2-5; D is perhaps TRBD2 (5 bases). This CDR3 has 14 residues. V gave up 10 bases and J gave up 5 bases, with 20 bases separating them. CDR1 ENHRY and CDR2 SYGVKD come from the germline V gene. The CDR3 region is CATRRTGNEETQYF. The CDR3 DNA is TGTGCCACTCGAAGGACGGGGAATGAGGAGACCCAGTACTTC.

The CDR3 nucleotides read TGCGCCAGCAGCCAAAACGGGGGGGCCGTCACAGATACGCAGTATTTT. Translated: CASSQNGGAVTDTQYF. The chain recombines TRBV4-3 with TRBJ2-3; TRBD2 matches at 8 bases. CDR3 length: 16 residues. V dropped 2 bases and J dropped 2; count of bases not matched to a gene: 6. Germline V gene sequence: CDR1 LGHNA, CDR2 YSLEER.

The genes are TRBV4-1 and TRBJ2-7, with D perhaps matching TRBD1 (7 bases). The V gene's germline CDR1 is MGHRA and CDR2 YSYEKL. V gave up 4 bases and J gave up 4 bases, with 14 bases separating them. The CDR3 has 14 amino acids. CDR3 DNA sequence: TGCGCCAGCAGCCCCAGGAGGGGGCAGTACGAGCAGTACTTC. It yields the protein CASSPRRGQYEQYF.

The chain couples TRBV3-1 (or the pseudogene TRBV3-2) to TRBJ2-2; the D is unclear. Trimming removed 4 bases from V and 1 base from J, with 7 bases in between. This CDR3 region has 14 residues. Germline CDR1 reads LGHDT; CDR2 reads YNNKEL (reference sequence). The CDR3 DNA sequence: TGTGCCAGCAGCCGGCAGGTGAACACCGGGGAGCTGTTTTTT. Its protein is CASSRQVNTGELFF.

This chain joins TRBV10-1 and TRBJ2-5; a weak D match, TRBD1 (6 bases). Trimming took 1 base from V and 4 from J, leaving 10 bases between them. The CDR3 has 14 amino acids. Germline lookup yields CDR1 WNHNN and CDR2 SYGVQD (reference sequence). CDR3 amino acids: CASSELTGRETQYF. CDR3 bases: TGCGCCAGCAGTGAGTTAACAGGGCGAGAGACCCAGTACTTC.

There are many counts of this clone. The chain uses TRBV5-4 and TRBJ1-4; 8 positions agree with TRBD1. CDR1 is SGHNT, CDR2 YYREEE, per germline (reference sequence). CDR3 length: 15 residues. The trim removed 4 bases at V and 8 bases at J, leaving 10 bases unmatched. CDR3 protein: CASSLRTGRIEKLFF. In DNA, the CDR3 is TGTGCCAGCAGCCTCCGGACAGGGAGGATCGAAAAACTGTTTTTT. The whole variable domain, filled in from reference TRBV5-4 and TRBJ1-4, reads ETGVTQSPTHLIKTRGQQVTLRCSSQSGHNTVSWYQQALGQGPQFIFQYYREEENGRGNFPPRFSGLQFPNYSSELNVNALELDDSALYLCASSLRTGRIEKLFFGSGTQLSVL.

The chain uses TRBV5-5 and TRBJ1-4; no definite D call. V was pared by 3 bases and J by 8 bases, with 17 bases between. The CDR3 runs to 15 residues. CDR1 SGHKS and CDR2 YYEKEE come from the germline V gene (reference sequence). The CDR3 nucleotides read TGTGCCAGCAGCTCCCTTCCCGGAAGAGGGGAAAAACTGTTTTTT. Its protein is CASSSLPGRGEKLFF.

This chain uses TRBV5-1 with TRBJ1-6, with 8 bases fitting TRBD1. The CDR3 sequence is 16 residues long. V gave up 0 bases and J gave up 7 bases; unmatched junction bases: 6. CDR1 and CDR2 from the germline V gene are SGHRS and YFSETQ. In nucleotides, the CDR3 is TGCGCCAGCAGCTTGGCCGGACAGGGTGGGAATTCACCCCTCCACTTT. It encodes CASSLAGQGGNSPLHF.

A note on this clone: The junction departs from germline at one end; a sequencing error may be responsible. The J gene is TRBJ2-7, the V gene TRBV6-1, with D perhaps TRBD1 (6 bases). Germline V CDR1 and CDR2: MNHNS, SASEGT. The CDR3 sequence is 11 residues long. The DNA for the CDR3 is TGTGCCAGCAGGGAAGGACAGCTTTCGTACTTC. This sequence encodes CASREGQLSYF.

V gene TRBV3-1 (or the pseudogene TRBV3-2) combines with J gene TRBJ1-3; possible D gene TRBD1, 6 bases. There are 15 residues in the CDR3. Trimming stripped 4 bases from V and 0 bases from J, with 10 bases between. Germline lookup yields CDR1 LGHDT and CDR2 YNNKEL (reference sequence). The DNA of the CDR3 is TGTGCCAGCAGCCCAACAGGGTTCTCTGGAAACACCATATATTTT. It yields the protein CASSPTGFSGNTIYF.

The V and J genes are TRBV9 and TRBJ2-2; TRBD1 aligns across 9 bases. The trim removed 4 bases at V and 4 bases at J, leaving 2 bases unmatched. There are 14 residues in the CDR3. From germline, CDR1 is SGDLS and CDR2 YYNGEE. CDR3 protein: CASSKDRGTGELFF. CDR3 in DNA: TGTGCCAGCAGCAAGGACAGGGGCACCGGGGAGCTGTTTTTT.

The chain uses TRBV5-1 and TRBJ2-1; 7 bases are shared with TRBD1. The trim removed 4 bases at V and 7 bases at J, leaving 5 bases unmatched. Germline CDR1 SGHRS, CDR2 YFSETQ. The CDR3 sequence is 13 residues long. The CDR3 is CASSPTGRNEQFF. In nucleotides, the CDR3 is TGCGCCAGCAGCCCGACAGGGCGGAATGAGCAGTTCTTC.

The chain employs TRBV5-1 and TRBJ2-3; D remains ambiguous. V lost 4 bases to trimming and J lost 1 base, with 10 bases between them. Germline assignment: CDR1 SGHRS and CDR2 YFSETQ. This CDR3 contains 14 residues. CDR3 amino acids: CASSPLRGTDTQYF. CDR3 nucleotide sequence: TGCGCCAGCAGCCCCCTTCGGGGCACAGATACGCAGTATTTT.

This sequence joins TRBV2 and TRBJ1-2, with a tentative D call TRBD1 (6 bases). This CDR3 has 13 amino acids. Trimming cost V 4 bases and J 4 bases, with 10 bases left between them. Per germline, CDR1 SNHLY and CDR2 FYNNEI. CDR3 nucleotides: TGTGCCAGCAGTGTCGGCAGGGGCTATGGCTACACCTTC. This encodes CASSVGRGYGYTF.

The gene calls are TRBV7-9 and TRBJ2-2, with TRBD2 matching over 11 bases. CDR1 SEHNR and CDR2 FQNEAQ come from the germline V gene (reference sequence). The V gene end was trimmed by 5 bases and the J gene end by 2 bases; junction bases not matched to a gene: 7. The CDR3 loop spans 17 amino acids. Here the CDR3 reads CASSILAGASNTGELFF. The CDR3 DNA sequence: TGTGCCAGCAGCATACTAGCGGGGGCCAGTAACACCGGGGAGCTGTTTTTT.

The genes are TRBV15 and TRBJ2-2; D remains ambiguous. V was shortened by 0 bases and J by 8 bases, with 13 bases between the two germline ends. CDR3 size: 15 residues. CDR1 is LNHNV and CDR2 is YYDKDF in the germline V gene (reference sequence). The CDR3 is CATSRDIVGWGELFF. For the CDR3, the DNA is TGTGCCACCAGCAGAGACATTGTCGGGTGGGGGGAGCTGTTTTTT.

The V and J genes are TRBV9 and TRBJ2-7; no clear D. Germline V lookup: CDR1 SGDLS, CDR2 YYNGEE. With 0 bases removed from V and 0 bases from J, the gap between germline ends came to 10 bases. The CDR3 is made up of 15 amino acids. CDR3 residues: CASSVGPGSSYEQYF. In DNA form, the CDR3 reads TGTGCCAGCAGCGTAGGTCCGGGTAGCTCCTACGAGCAGTACTTC. Using reference TRBV9 and TRBJ2-7 for the parts outside the CDR3, the full variable domain is DSGVTQTPKHLITATGQRVTLRCSPRSGDLSVYWYQQSLDQGLQFLIQYYNGEERAKGNILERFSAQQFPDLHSELNLSSLELGDSALYFCASSVGPGSSYEQYFGPGTRLTVT.

DNA of the CDR3: TGCAGCGTTTTCGCTAGCGGGGGGATAGATACGCAGTATTTT. Its protein product is CSVFASGGIDTQYF. The chain recombines TRBV29-1 with TRBJ2-3, with TRBD2 matching over 11 bases. The V gene's germline CDR1 is SQVTM and CDR2 ANQGSEA. After removal of 5 bases from V and 5 bases from J, the junction contained 6 bases not matched to a gene. The length of the CDR3 is 14 residues.

This sequence joins TRBV19 and TRBJ1-1; weak D call: TRBD1 (5 bases). This CDR3 has 13 amino acids. The V end was cut by 3 bases, the J end by 8 bases, with 13 bases between. Germline lookup yields CDR1 LNHDA and CDR2 SQIVND (reference sequence). This chain's CDR3 is CASSISGRGEAFF. CDR3 DNA: TGTGCCAGTAGTATTTCAGGGAGGGGAGAAGCTTTCTTT.

V is TRBV5-1 and J is TRBJ2-7; D unresolved. The CDR3 covers 12 residues. V dropped 0 bases and J dropped 6 bases, with 7 bases sitting between them. In germline, CDR1 is SGHRS, CDR2 YFSETQ. In nucleotides, the CDR3 is TGCGCCAGCAGCTTGGGACTGGGCGAGCAGTACTTC. Protein: CASSLGLGEQYF. Based on the CDR3 plus reference TRBV5-1 and TRBJ2-7, the full variable domain is KAGVTQTPRYLIKTRGQQVTLSCSPISGHRSVSWYQQTPGQGLQFLFEYFSETQRNKGNFPGRFSGRQFSNSRSEMNVSTLELGDSALYLCASSLGLGEQYFGPGTRLTVT.

Regarding this clone: A junction boundary mismatches the germline segment, possibly from a read error. The rearrangement joins TRBV10-3 to TRBJ2-7; D perhaps matches TRBD2 (5 bases). The CDR3 length is 14 residues. Germline-derived CDR1 and CDR2 are ENHRY and SYGVKD. For the CDR3, the DNA is TGTGCCATCAGTGAGTTGGCTAGCTCCCACGAGCAGTACTTC. Translating it yields CAISELASSHEQYF.